The 17 T cell receptor beta chains below come from one sample, sequenced in a study of blood T cell repertoires in COVID-19. Measured with immunoSEQ multiplex PCR; TCRdb has only the in-frame clones, and not every one. Of under 200,000 clones detected, roughly 80% appear once; the ten largest clones hold 1.5% to 1.7%. Source material: peripheral blood. The origin of the receptors is a human donor in a cohort sampled during active COVID-19.

The CDR3 DNA is TGTGCCAGTAGTATAGGGGGCGGGGGCACAGATACGCAGTATTTT. Translated: CASSIGGGGTDTQYF. The rearrangement links TRBV19 to TRBJ2-3; a possible D gene is TRBD2 (6 bases). The ends were cut back, 1 base at V and 1 base at J, with 9 bases in the middle. CDR1 and CDR2 from the germline V gene are LNHDA and SQIVND (reference sequence). The CDR3 consists of 15 residues.

The chain has TRBV3-1 (or the pseudogene TRBV3-2) and TRBJ1-1; 7 nucleotides line up with TRBD1. CDR3 length equals 15 residues. V was clipped by 4 bases and J by 1 base; unmatched bases: 6. Germline V lookup: CDR1 LGHDT, CDR2 YNNKEL (reference sequence). The CDR3 is CASSPFRDRNTEAFF. The CDR3 coding sequence is TGTGCCAGCAGCCCATTCCGGGACAGGAACACTGAAGCTTTCTTT.

Written as DNA, the CDR3 is TGTGCCACCAGTGACCTGGGACAGGGGTACCAAGAGACCCAGTACTTC. Encoded protein: CATSDLGQGYQETQYF. This chain joins TRBV24-1 and TRBJ2-5; TRBD1 agrees at 10 bases. J lost 0 bases, V lost 4 bases, and 4 bases had no gene match. The germline gives CDR1 KGHDR, CDR2 SFDVKD. The CDR3 totals 16 residues.

The V call is TRBV4-3, the J call TRBJ1-6; D remains ambiguous. Germline V gene lookup returns CDR1 LGHNA and CDR2 YSLEER. This CDR3 is 19 amino acids long. V was cut by 0 bases and J by 0 bases, with 15 bases left in between. The CDR3 here is CASSQDLYAGSSYNSPLHF. The CDR3 nucleotides are TGCGCCAGCAGCCAAGATCTTTACGCGGGGAGCTCCTATAATTCACCCCTCCACTTT.

The J gene is TRBJ1-1, the V gene TRBV18; D gene unclear. The germline gives CDR1 KGHSH, CDR2 LQKENI. V was clipped by 2 bases and J by 0 bases, with 10 bases between them. This CDR3 is built from 15 residues. CDR3 nucleotides: TGTGCCAGCTCACCAGGGCAGATGATGAACACTGAAGCTTTCTTT. It yields the protein CASSPGQMMNTEAFF.

A word on this clone: Other DNA sequences in this specimen translate into the identical CDR3. The gene calls are TRBV11-2 and TRBJ2-7; 12 bases agree with TRBD2. Germline V gene data show CDR1 as SGHAT and CDR2 as FQNNGV. This CDR3 spans 15 amino acids. Unmatched junction bases numbered 8, after V lost 7 bases and J lost 4 bases. The chain's CDR3 is CASTPTSGGRYEQYF. The CDR3 coding sequence is TGTGCCAGCACCCCAACTAGCGGGGGGAGGTACGAGCAGTACTTC.

CDR3 in DNA: TGTGCCAGCAATGTACCCTCTGGCGGGAGGGCCGGAGAGACCCAGTACTTC. Residues: CASNVPSGGRAGETQYF. V is TRBV28 and J is TRBJ2-5, with TRBD2 identical over 9 bases. V was clipped by 7 bases and J by 4 bases; unmatched bases: 16. The length of the CDR3 is 17 residues. The germline CDR1 and CDR2 sequences are MDHEN and SYDVKM.

The chain is built from TRBV5-5 and TRBJ2-7, with 10 bases aligning to TRBD1. After removal of 4 bases from V and 2 bases from J, the junction contained 6 bases not matched to a gene. CDR1 SGHKS and CDR2 YYEKEE come from the germline V gene (reference sequence). The CDR3 sequence is 15 residues long. CDR3 loop: CASSPRQGAPYEQYF. CDR3 coding DNA: TGTGCCAGCAGCCCCAGACAGGGGGCCCCCTACGAGCAGTACTTC.

The rearrangement links TRBV7-9 to TRBJ2-6, with 11 positions matching TRBD1. Trimming took 5 bases from V and 0 from J; bases not matched to a gene: 3. CDR3 length: 17 residues. Germline V gene sequence: CDR1 SEHNR, CDR2 FQNEAQ (reference sequence). CDR3 sequence: CASSRDRGGSGANVLTF. The CDR3 DNA is TGTGCCAGCAGCCGGGACAGGGGGGGCTCTGGGGCCAACGTCCTGACTTTC.

This chain connects TRBV7-6 to TRBJ1-2; 7 nucleotides match TRBD1. Trimming at V came to 4 bases and at J to 7 bases, leaving 12 bases not matched to a gene. The V gene's germline CDR1 is SGHVS and CDR2 FNYEAQ. The CDR3 sequence is 15 residues long. CDR3 sequence (DNA): TGTGCCAGCAGCTCAGGTGCAGGGGGTCGTTTTGGCTACACCTTC. Amino acids: CASSSGAGGRFGYTF.

V gene TRBV5-8 combines with J gene TRBJ2-3; 13 positions match TRBD2. The CDR3 runs 20 residues. V gave up 4 bases and J gave up 6 bases; unmatched junction bases: 20. Germline assignment: CDR1 SGHTS and CDR2 YDEGEE. CDR3 coding DNA: TGTGCCAGCAGCCCCTCGAGACTAGCGGGAGGCCCCCAAAGGGCGGATACGCAGTATTTT. It translates to CASSPSRLAGGPQRADTQYF.

J is TRBJ2-2 and V is TRBV4-3; maybe TRBD2 (5 bases). From germline, CDR1 is LGHNA and CDR2 YSLEER. This CDR3 has 15 residues. Trimming left V 0 bases short and J 3 bases short, with 8 bases between. The CDR3 nucleotides are TGCGCCAGCAGCCAAGATCGGGGATACACCGGGGAGCTGTTTTTT. Protein sequence: CASSQDRGYTGELFF.

The chain uses TRBV7-2 and TRBJ1-1, with 8 bases lining up with TRBD1. The V and J ends lost 3 bases and 10 bases, in that order; junction bases with no gene match: 13. The CDR3 loop spans 15 amino acids. The germline CDR1 and CDR2 sequences are SGHTA and FQGNSA. This chain's CDR3 is CASSFFSAGGIGAFF. As DNA, the CDR3 is TGTGCCAGCAGCTTCTTTAGCGCAGGGGGCATTGGAGCTTTCTTT.

A single count supports this clone. The chain uses TRBV28 and TRBJ1-5; unclear D gene. Trimming took 6 bases from V and 0 from J, leaving 15 bases between them. The CDR3 consists of 16 residues. The germline gives CDR1 MDHEN, CDR2 SYDVKM. Written as DNA, the CDR3 is TGTGCCAGCAGGTCAAGATTTCAGTATAGCAATCAGCCCCAGCATTTT. This sequence encodes CASRSRFQYSNQPQHF.

The V call is TRBV3-1 (or the pseudogene TRBV3-2), the J call TRBJ2-5, with D possibly being TRBD2 (5 bases). Per the germline V gene, CDR1 is LGHDT and CDR2 is YNNKEL (reference sequence). Trimming cost V 0 bases and J 5 bases, with 13 bases left between them. This CDR3 has 15 amino acids. CDR3 DNA sequence: TGTGCCAGCAGCCAAGAAAGAGGGCAGCGCGAGACCCAGTACTTC. Residues: CASSQERGQRETQYF.

This chain links TRBV4-1 with TRBJ2-7; TRBD1 aligns across 8 bases. There are 14 residues in the CDR3. Germline lookup yields CDR1 MGHRA and CDR2 YSYEKL. V shed 1 base, J shed 3 bases, and the junction held 2 bases outside the gene matches. CDR3 DNA sequence: TGCGCCAGCAGCCAAGGGACAGGGCTCTACGAGCAGTACTTC. This gives the protein CASSQGTGLYEQYF.

The V call is TRBV7-8, the J call TRBJ1-2, with TRBD1 identical over 10 bases. In germline, CDR1 is SGHVS, CDR2 FQNEAQ. Trimming cost V 0 bases and J 1 base; bases outside gene matches: 8. This CDR3 region has 18 residues. CDR3 DNA sequence: TGTGCCAGCAGCTTAGCGCGACAGGGGGCGCCTAATAACTATGGCTACACCTTC. This sequence encodes CASSLARQGAPNNYGYTF.